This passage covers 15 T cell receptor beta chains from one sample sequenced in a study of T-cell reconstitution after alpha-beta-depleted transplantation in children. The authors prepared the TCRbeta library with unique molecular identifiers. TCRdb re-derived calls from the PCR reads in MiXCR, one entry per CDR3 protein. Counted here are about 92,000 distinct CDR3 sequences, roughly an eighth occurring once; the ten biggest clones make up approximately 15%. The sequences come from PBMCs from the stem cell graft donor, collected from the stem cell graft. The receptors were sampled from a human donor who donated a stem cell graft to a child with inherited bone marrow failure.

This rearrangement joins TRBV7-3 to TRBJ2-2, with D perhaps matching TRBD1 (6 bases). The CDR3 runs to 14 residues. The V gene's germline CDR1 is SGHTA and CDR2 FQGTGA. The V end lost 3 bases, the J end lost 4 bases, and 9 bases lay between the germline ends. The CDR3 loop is CASSFGQLTGELFF. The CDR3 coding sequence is TGTGCCAGCAGCTTTGGACAGCTCACCGGGGAGCTGTTTTTT.

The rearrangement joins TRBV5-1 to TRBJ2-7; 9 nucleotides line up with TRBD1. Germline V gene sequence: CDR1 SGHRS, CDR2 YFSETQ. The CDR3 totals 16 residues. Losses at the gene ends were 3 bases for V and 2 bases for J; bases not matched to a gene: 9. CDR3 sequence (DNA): TGCGCCAGCAGCTCCGGGGGAGACAGGGGGGCCTACGAGCAGTACTTC. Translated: CASSSGGDRGAYEQYF.

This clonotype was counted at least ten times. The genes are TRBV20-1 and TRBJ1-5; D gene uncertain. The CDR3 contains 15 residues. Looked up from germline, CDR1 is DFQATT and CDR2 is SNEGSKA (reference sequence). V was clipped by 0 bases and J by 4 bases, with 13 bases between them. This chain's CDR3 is CSARDVVRGNQPQHF. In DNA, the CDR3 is TGCAGTGCTAGAGATGTTGTCAGAGGGAATCAGCCCCAGCATTTT.

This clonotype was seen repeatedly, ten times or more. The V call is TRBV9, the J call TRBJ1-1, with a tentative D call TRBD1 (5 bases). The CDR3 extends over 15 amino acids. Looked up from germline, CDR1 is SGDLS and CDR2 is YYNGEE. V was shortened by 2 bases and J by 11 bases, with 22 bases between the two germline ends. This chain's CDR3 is CASSVGAGRAVGAFF. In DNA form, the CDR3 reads TGTGCCAGCAGCGTTGGGGCCGGCAGAGCCGTCGGGGCTTTCTTT.

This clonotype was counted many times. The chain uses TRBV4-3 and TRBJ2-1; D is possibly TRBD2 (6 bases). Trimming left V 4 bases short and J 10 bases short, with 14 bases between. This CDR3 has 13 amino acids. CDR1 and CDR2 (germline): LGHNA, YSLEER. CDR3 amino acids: CASSPSKAGEQFF. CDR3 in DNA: TGCGCCAGCAGCCCCTCCAAGGCGGGAGAGCAGTTCTTC.

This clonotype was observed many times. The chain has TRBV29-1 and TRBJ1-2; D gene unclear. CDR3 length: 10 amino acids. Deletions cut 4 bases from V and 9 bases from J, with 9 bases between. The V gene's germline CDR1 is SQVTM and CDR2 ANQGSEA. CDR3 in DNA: TGCAGCGTTGCCCCCGTTAGCTACACCTTC. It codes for CSVAPVSYTF. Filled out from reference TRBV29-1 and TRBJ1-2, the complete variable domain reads SAVISQKPSRDICQRGTSLTIQCQVDSQVTMMFWYRQQPGQSLTLIATANQGSEATYESGFVIDKFPISRPNLTFSTLTVSNMSPEDSSIYLCSVAPVSYTFGSGTRLTVV.

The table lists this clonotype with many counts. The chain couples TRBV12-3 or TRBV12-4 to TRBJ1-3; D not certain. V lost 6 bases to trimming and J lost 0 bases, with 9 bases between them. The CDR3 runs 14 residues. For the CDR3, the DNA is TGTGCCAGCAGACCACAGCTCTCTGGAAACACCATATATTTT. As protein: CASRPQLSGNTIYF.

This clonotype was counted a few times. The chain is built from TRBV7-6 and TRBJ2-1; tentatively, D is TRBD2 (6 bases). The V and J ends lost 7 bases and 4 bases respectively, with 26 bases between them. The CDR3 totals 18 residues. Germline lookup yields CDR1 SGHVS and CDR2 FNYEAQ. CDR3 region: CASNSRGSLATSYNEQFF. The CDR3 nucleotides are TGTGCCAGCAATTCTAGAGGTTCCCTAGCGACTAGTTACAATGAGCAGTTCTTC.

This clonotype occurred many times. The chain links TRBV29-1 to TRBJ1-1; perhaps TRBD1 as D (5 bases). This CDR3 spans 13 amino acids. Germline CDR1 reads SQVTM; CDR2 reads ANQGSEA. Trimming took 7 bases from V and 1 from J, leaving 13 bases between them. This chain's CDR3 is CSGKGWENTEAFF. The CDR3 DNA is TGCAGCGGAAAGGGGTGGGAGAACACTGAAGCTTTCTTT.

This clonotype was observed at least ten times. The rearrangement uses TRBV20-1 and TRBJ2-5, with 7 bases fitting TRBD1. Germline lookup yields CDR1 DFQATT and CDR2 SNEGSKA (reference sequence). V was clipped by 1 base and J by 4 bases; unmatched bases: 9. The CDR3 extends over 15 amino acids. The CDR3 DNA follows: TGCAGTGCTAGAGCCTCGACAGGGAAGGTAGAGACCCAGTACTTC. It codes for CSARASTGKVETQYF.

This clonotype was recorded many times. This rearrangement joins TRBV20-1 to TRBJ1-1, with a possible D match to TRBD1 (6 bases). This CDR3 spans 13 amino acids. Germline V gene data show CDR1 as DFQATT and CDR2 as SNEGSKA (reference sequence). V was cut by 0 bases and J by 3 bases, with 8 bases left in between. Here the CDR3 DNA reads TGCAGTGCTAGAGATGGGGGCGACACTGAAGCTTTCTTT. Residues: CSARDGGDTEAFF.

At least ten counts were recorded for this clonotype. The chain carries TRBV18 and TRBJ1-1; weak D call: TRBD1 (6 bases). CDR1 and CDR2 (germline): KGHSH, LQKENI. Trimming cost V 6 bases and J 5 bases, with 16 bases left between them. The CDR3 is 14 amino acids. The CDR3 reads CASSPDFQGTEAFF. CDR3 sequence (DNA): TGTGCCAGCTCCCCGGACTTCCAGGGGACTGAAGCTTTCTTT.

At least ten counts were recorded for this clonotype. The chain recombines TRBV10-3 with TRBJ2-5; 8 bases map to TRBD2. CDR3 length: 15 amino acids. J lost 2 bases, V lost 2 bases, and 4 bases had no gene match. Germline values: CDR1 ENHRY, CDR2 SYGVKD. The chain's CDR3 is CAISEGSGAQETQYF. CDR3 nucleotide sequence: TGTGCCATCAGTGAGGGTAGCGGGGCTCAAGAGACCCAGTACTTC.

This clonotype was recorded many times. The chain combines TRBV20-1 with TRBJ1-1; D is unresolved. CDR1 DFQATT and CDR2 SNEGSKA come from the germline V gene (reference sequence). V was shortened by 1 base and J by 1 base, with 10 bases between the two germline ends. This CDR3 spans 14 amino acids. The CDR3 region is CSARVVVSNTEAFF. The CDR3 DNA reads TGCAGTGCTAGAGTCGTGGTTTCGAACACTGAAGCTTTCTTT.

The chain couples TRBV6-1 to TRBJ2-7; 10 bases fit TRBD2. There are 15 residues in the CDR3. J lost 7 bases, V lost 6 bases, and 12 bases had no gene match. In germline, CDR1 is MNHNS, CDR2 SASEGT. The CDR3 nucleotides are TGTGCCAGCAGCCCAGCTAGCGGGAGAGTAGGAGAGCAGTACTTC. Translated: CASSPASGRVGEQYF.